The rows below give T cell receptor beta chains drawn from one sample of a study of blood T cell repertoires in COVID-19. Data came from immunoSEQ multiplex PCR; TCRdb stores just in-frame clones and leaves some out. This table has 150,000 to 250,000 clones, just under 85% appearing once. The sample consisted of peripheral blood. The receptors come from a human donor with acute or convalescent COVID-19. The donor label of this sample is uncertain. The CDR3 runs from the conserved cysteine through the conserved F or W. Part of the rows lack a size; the others show once, few, many or a class for expanded clones.

>TRBJ2-3|.|TRBV7-9
CASTPGGTDTQYF
>TRBJ1-1|few|TRBV2
CASSGQGTNTEAFF
>TRBJ1-3|.|TRBV4-1
CASSQDYRTGLPGNTIYF
>TRBJ2-2|.|TRBV19
CASSIILGGANTGELFF
>TRBJ1-1|few|TRBV18
CASYQGANTEAFF
>TRBJ1-5|once|TRBV6-1
CASSEPYTFLPDQPQHF
>TRBJ2-7|.|TRBV2
CASRAGGSRYEQYF
>TRBJ1-6|.|TRBV21-1
CARSTGGGRSYNSPLHF
>TRBJ2-4|once|TRBV6-6
CASSATREAKNIQYF
>TRBJ2-5|.|TRBV4-1
CASSHPTGGEETQYF